This T cell receptor beta chain was sequenced for a study of CXCR3-negative and CXCR3-positive naive CD8 T cells. To note about this clonotype: No antigen is known for it.

Germline V gene sequence: CDR1 DFQATT, CDR2 SNEGSKA (reference sequence). CDR3 length: 15 residues. UMI-tagged TRB cDNA libraries were built via 5' RACE. After re-calling the 5' RACE reads, TCRdb lists one entry per CDR3 protein, DNA absent. The sample features 130,000 to 150,000 distinct CDR3 sequences, with roughly 0.28% in its top ten. Study observations and caveats: Greater hydrophobicity was found in TRB CDR3s of CXCR3-positive naive cells than of CXCR3-negative naive cells. TRB CDR3 properties indicated TCR strength, while surface CD5 was similar across naive subsets.

The sequence derives from a human donor in good health. Some clones in this sample may be carry-over from other donors' samples. The chain uses TRBV20-1 and TRBJ2-5. Material: naive CXCR3+ CD8+ T cells from blood. Stated subset: CD45RO-CCR7+CD27+CD95- naive CD8+ T cells expressing CXCR3 (TNR3+). CDR3 amino acids: CSARDISLAQETQYF.